The 5 T cell receptor beta chains below all came from one sample that was sequenced in a study of T cell responses to AZD1222 COVID-19 vaccine. Using immunoSEQ multiplex PCR, the repertoire was profiled, and TCRdb retains in-frame clones only, with some absent. The sample has more than 75,000 clones, 90% to 95% seen once; the top ten hold 6% to 9%. The starting material was peripheral blood, obtained on day 0 of AZD1222 vaccination. These receptors came from an adult in good health.

J is TRBJ1-3 and V is TRBV19; 7 nucleotides align to TRBD1. This CDR3 is 13 amino acids long. Germline V gives CDR1 LNHDA, CDR2 SQIVND (reference sequence). Trimming took 5 bases from V and 3 from J; bases not matched to a gene: 1. The CDR3 bases are TGTGCCAGTAGTCGACAGGGTGGAAACACCATATATTTT. Residues: CASSRQGGNTIYF.

CDR3 in DNA: TGTGCCAGCGGTCGCGGTGGTATGACTAACTATGGCTACACCTTC. It specifies CASGRGGMTNYGYTF. The V call is TRBV7-9, the J call TRBJ1-2; no definite D call. This CDR3 is built from 15 residues. Germline CDR1 SEHNR, CDR2 FQNEAQ (reference sequence). V lost 8 bases and J 0 bases, leaving 16 bases between the germline ends. The complete variable domain, with remaining parts taken from reference TRBV7-9 and TRBJ1-2, reads DTGVSQNPRHKITKRGQNVTFRCDPISEHNRLYWYRQTLGQGPEFLTYFQNEAQLEKSRLLSDRFSAERPKGSFSTLEIQRTEQGDSAMYLCASGRGGMTNYGYTFGSGTRLTVV.

V gene TRBV4-1 combines with J gene TRBJ1-2; D gene uncertain. Germline CDR1 reads MGHRA; CDR2 reads YSYEKL. V lost 0 bases and J 2 bases, leaving 13 bases between the germline ends. The CDR3 sequence is 16 residues long. In DNA form, the CDR3 reads TGCGCCAGCAGCCAAGATCGTCTGATAATAAACTATGGCTACACCTTC. Translating it yields CASSQDRLIINYGYTF.

This clone was seen once. V and J are TRBV21-1 and TRBJ2-1; the D segment call TRBD1 is taken from the table without a DNA check. TRBV21-1 is assigned pseudogene status. CDR3 length: 15 amino acids. The CDR3 region has the DNA TGTGCCAGCAGCAACAGGGGCCACGCTTTAGTGAAGCAGTTCTTC. It codes for CASSNRGHALVKQFF.

The rearrangement uses TRBV7-2 and TRBJ2-3, with 8 nucleotides matching TRBD2. Germline V CDR1 and CDR2: SGHTA, FQGNSA. With V trimmed by 6 bases and J by 5 bases, 16 bases remained unmatched. There are 17 residues in the CDR3. The CDR3 here is CASRIATSGGAKDTQYF. In DNA, the CDR3 is TGTGCCAGCAGGATAGCTACCTCCGGGGGGGCGAAAGATACGCAGTATTTT.